This T cell receptor beta chain was obtained from a study of T cell responses to AZD1222 COVID-19 vaccine. Looked up from germline, CDR1 is SEHNR and CDR2 is FQNEAQ (reference sequence). There are 16 residues in the CDR3. The V and J ends lost 5 bases and 4 bases, in that order; junction bases with no gene match: 10. Repertoires were generated with immunoSEQ multiplex PCR, while TCRdb's copy carries only in-frame clones and drops some. In the table there are about 110,000 clones, about nine tenths of which are singletons. The rearrangement uses TRBV7-9 and TRBJ2-3; 9 bases map to TRBD2. The material was peripheral blood, obtained on day 0 of AZD1222 vaccination. The origin of this receptor is an adult in good health. CDR3 nucleotides: TGTGCCAGCAGCCCTCCGGGACTAGCAGCATCAGATACGCAGTATTTT. It yields the protein CASSPPGLAASDTQYF.